Given below is one TCR beta chain in context. It has no known antigen specificity. No much larger clone exists at a distance of one base, and base qualities are not known. The germline V gene (reference sequence) gives CDR1 as SEHNR and CDR2 as FQNEAQ. V and J are truncated by 5 bases and 6 bases respectively, leaving an intervening sequence of 10 bases. The CDR3 runs 12 residues from the cysteine to the phenylalanine. Only the CDR3 region is kept as DNA, spanning 36 bases read in frame from base 1. The data were taken from a study of blood T cells in healthy people across ages (dated by TCRdb to between 2014 and 2017). Background on the whole study: In model experiments, roughly one uniquely barcoded TCR beta cDNA molecule per two T cells was captured by template switching. Age-related changes in TCR beta repertoire diversity were measured in the study by deep sequencing normalized with unique cDNA molecular identifiers. Four age groups were formed from the donors: young (average 16 years), middle-aged (approximately 40), aged (around 62) and long-lived (more than 75). To avoid experimental bias, donors of different ages were spread randomly across the sequencing lanes. Two additional independent replicas of 1 million unique cDNA reads from the same blood draw were analyzed for two donors (one aged 18 to 30 and one aged 80 or older).

The 40 or so donors, aged roughly 6 to 95 years, were systemically healthy Caucasian individuals from Russia. Each donor gave approximately 9.3 milliliters of peripheral blood, collected into EDTA-treated Vacutainer tubes. Ficoll-Paque density-gradient centrifugation was used to isolate PBMCs, with at least 6.5 million per sample. Total RNA was extracted from PBMCs with Trizol reagent, with at least 6 micrograms obtained per sample. Naive CD45RAhigh/CD27high T cell percentages were measured by flow cytometry on a PBMC aliquot from every donor. Broader findings and caveats from the paper: Since profiling was done on bulk unsorted PBMCs, naive and antigen-experienced compartments could not be conclusively compared. Compared with the aged group, more naive CD4+ T cells, fewer expanded clones and increased TCR diversity were shown by the long-lived group, suggesting age selection. Because the CMV infection status of the donors was unknown, age-related changes in expanded clonotypes may potentially have been confounded. Estimates of total diversity based on one million sequenced T cells were regarded as lower bounds and as underestimates. A strong correlation was found between observed TCR beta diversity and the percentage of naive T cells measured by flow cytometry. As age increased, observed TCR beta diversity per million T cells dropped in a roughly linear way, and a significant reduction was already evident by age around 41.

The receptor library was made with 5' RACE. TCRdb lists the instrument as Illumina HiSeq 2500. A second PCR of roughly 6 to 11 cycles was run with a J-beta primer mix and a sample-barcoded 5' primer. A unique molecular identifier was introduced onto each TCR beta cDNA molecule by a template-switch 5' adaptor carrying 12 random nucleotides. Each sample yielded at least 3 million CDR3-containing paired-end reads. First-strand cDNA was synthesized from all RNA with the Mint cDNA synthesis kit, primed by a TRBC-specific oligonucleotide. All cDNA was treated with uracil-DNA glycosylase and then went through a first 18-cycle PCR with the universal primers M1SS and BC2_uni_R. Regarding the original processing steps: Each sample was normalized by randomly selecting 1 million high-quality reads, each carrying a distinct molecular identifier. Instead of being binned into consensus sequences, reads with shared molecular identifiers were discarded. MiTCR, set to a Q25 quality threshold and the strictest error-elimination algorithm, was used for CDR3 identification, clonotype clustering and error correction. A nonparametric unseen species model with Euler transformation was used to estimate a lower bound on total TCR beta diversity. The raw public reads went through TCRdb reprocessing: fastp at Q25, MiXCR clone calling, in-frame beta chains kept. Each CDR3 protein appears once, grouped with its most common genes and DNA. Here the V and J calls rest on TCRdb's processing, not on the authors' analysis. In this sample the table shows roughly 2 million distinct CDR3 sequences, 49% of which occur a single time. The leading ten clones occupy 2% to 2.5% of the sample.

This chain is built from TRBV7-9 and TRBJ1-2, with the D gene call left open. The sample taken for sequencing was blood. The sequence was obtained from a woman in her forties in good health. Read as DNA, the sequence is TGTGCCAGCAGCCCCAGTCCAAATGGCTACACCTTC. Translated, it reads CASSPSPNGYTF.